The source of this T cell receptor (beta chain) is a study of blood T cell repertoires in COVID-19. Study overall: The analysed material was cDNA or gDNA that came from T cells, B-cell-depleted T cells, or PBMCs.

Original methodology: Amplification from reference gene primers served as the basis for estimated nucleated cell counts. The data were produced by immunoSEQ multiplex PCR, yet TCRdb's version contains in-frame clones alone and is incomplete. D and trimming were read from the DNA, whereas the V and J calls and clone size are those reported in that table. The repertoire holds under 500,000 clones, with nearly 90% as singletons. Participant ages covered about 18 to 95 years across 24 US areas. Cohort placement rested on clinical history that participants reported themselves. The CDR3 spans 14 residues. V dropped 5 bases and J dropped 8; count of bases not matched to a gene: 7. The germline CDR1 and CDR2 sequences are SGHTA and FQGNSA.

What was sequenced was PBMCs or T cells enriched from blood (not recorded which). The clonotype comes from a woman aged 18-30 years with acute COVID-19. J is TRBJ1-4 and V is TRBV7-2; TRBD1 agrees at 8 bases. Here the CDR3 reads CASSHDRGGEKLFF. Written as DNA, the CDR3 is TGTGCCAGCAGCCACGACAGGGGAGGGGAAAAACTGTTTTTT.